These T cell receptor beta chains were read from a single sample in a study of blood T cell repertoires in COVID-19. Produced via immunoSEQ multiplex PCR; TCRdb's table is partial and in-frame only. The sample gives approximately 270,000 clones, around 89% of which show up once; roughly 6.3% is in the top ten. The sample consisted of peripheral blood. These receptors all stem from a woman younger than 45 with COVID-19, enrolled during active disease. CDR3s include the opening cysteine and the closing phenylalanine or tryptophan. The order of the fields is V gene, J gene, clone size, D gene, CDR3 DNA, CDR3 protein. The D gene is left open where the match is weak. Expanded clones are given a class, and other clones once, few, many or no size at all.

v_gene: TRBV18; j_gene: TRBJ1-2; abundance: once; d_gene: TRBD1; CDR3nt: TGTGCCAGCTCACCGAGCGGTGGGCAGGGGGCCTTCCTGAACTATGGCTACACCTTC; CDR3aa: CASSPSGGQGAFLNYGYTF
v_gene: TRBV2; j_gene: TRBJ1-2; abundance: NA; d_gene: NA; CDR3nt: TGTGCCAGCAGTGCCACCAGGGTGGAGGGCTACACCTTC; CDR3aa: CASSATRVEGYTF
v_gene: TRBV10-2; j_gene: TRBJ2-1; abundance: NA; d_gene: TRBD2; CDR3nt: TGCGCCAGCGGGCGGGAGGGCCTTGGGAATGAGCAGTTCTTC; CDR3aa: CASGREGLGNEQFF
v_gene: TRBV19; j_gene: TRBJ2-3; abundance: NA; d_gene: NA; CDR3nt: TGTGCCAGTAGTATAGGTGGGGACTCCCGTCGCACAGATACGCAGTATTTT; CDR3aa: CASSIGGDSRRTDTQYF
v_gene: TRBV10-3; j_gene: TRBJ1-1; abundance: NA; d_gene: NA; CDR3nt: TGTGCCATCAGTGAGTTTCCTACGACAAACACTGAAGCTTTCTTT; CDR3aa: CAISEFPTTNTEAFF
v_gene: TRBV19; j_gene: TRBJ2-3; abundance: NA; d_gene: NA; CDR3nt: TGTGCCAGTAGTACTAGTAGAACAGATACGCAGTATTTT; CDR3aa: CASSTSRTDTQYF
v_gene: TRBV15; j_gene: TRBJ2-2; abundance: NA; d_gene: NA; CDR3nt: TGTGCCACCAGCAGAGATCCTGGCAGGCCGAACACCGGGGAGCTGTTTTTT; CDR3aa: CATSRDPGRPNTGELFF
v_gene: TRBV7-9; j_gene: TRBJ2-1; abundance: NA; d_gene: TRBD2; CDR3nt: TGTGCCAGCAGCCTCCTAGCGGGGGGACCCAATGAGCAGTTCTTC; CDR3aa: CASSLLAGGPNEQFF
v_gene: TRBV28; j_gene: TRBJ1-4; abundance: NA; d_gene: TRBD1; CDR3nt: TGTGCCAGCAGTCCGGGGGACAGGGCGGTTGAAAAACTGTTTTTT; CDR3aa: CASSPGDRAVEKLFF
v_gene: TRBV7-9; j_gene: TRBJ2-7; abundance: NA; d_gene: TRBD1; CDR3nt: TGTGCCAGCACCTCCACAGGGGTGTACGAGCAGTACTTC; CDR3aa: CASTSTGVYEQYF
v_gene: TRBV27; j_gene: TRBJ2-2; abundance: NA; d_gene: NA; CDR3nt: TGTGCCAGCAGTTTTTCGACCGGCCAGGCCCTCGGGGAGCTGTTTTTT; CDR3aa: CASSFSTGQALGELFF
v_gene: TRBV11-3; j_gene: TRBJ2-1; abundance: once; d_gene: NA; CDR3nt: TGTGCCAGCAGCTTAGGTGGGGGGGCCGGGGATGAGCAGTTCTTC; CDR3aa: CASSLGGGAGDEQFF
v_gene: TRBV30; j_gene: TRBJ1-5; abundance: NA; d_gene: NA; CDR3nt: TGTGCCTGGAGAGCCCCTGTCGTAAATCAGCCCCAGCATTTT; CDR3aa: CAWRAPVVNQPQHF
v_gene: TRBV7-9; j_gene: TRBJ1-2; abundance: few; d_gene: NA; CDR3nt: TGTGCCAGCGGGCACAGCAACTATGGCTACACCTTC; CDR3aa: CASGHSNYGYTF
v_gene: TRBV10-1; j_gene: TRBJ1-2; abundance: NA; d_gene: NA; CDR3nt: TGCGCCAGCAGTGAGTCGGGCAGCTATGGCTACACCTTC; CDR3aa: CASSESGSYGYTF
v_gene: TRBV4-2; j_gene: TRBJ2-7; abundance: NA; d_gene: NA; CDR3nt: TGTGCCAGCAGCCAAGATAATCAGGGCCCCTACGAGCAGTACTTC; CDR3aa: CASSQDNQGPYEQYF
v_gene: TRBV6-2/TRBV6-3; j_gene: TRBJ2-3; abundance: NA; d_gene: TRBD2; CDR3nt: TGTGCCAGCAGCCTACTAGCGGGAGTCGTGACAGATACGCAGTATTTT; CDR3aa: CASSLLAGVVTDTQYF
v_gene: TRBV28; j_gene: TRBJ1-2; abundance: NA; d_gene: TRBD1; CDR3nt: TGTGCCAGCAGTCCGGGACAGTTTAACTTCTACACCTTC; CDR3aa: CASSPGQFNFYTF
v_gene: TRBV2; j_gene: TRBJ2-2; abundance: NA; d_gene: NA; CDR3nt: TGTGCCAGCAGTCTAGCGCGGCCAAACACCGGGGAGCTGTTTTTT; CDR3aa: CASSLARPNTGELFF
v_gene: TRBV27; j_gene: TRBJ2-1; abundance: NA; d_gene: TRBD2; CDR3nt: TGTGCCAGCAGTTTATCGAGGGTAGCGGGGTACAATGAGCAGTTCTTC; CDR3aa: CASSLSRVAGYNEQFF
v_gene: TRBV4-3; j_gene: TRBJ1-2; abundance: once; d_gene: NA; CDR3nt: TGCGCCAGCAGCCAAGATAGCGTGTCCTATGGCTACACCTTC; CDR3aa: CASSQDSVSYGYTF
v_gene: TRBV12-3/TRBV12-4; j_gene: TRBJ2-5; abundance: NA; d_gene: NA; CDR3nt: TGTGCCAGCAGTTTTGCGTTCCAAGAGACCCAGTACTTC; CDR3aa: CASSFAFQETQYF
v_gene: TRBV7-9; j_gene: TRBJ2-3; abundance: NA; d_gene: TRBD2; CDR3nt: TGTGCCAGCAGCTACCCCGAGGGGAGCGGGAGGTCCACAGATACGCAGTATTTT; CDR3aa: CASSYPEGSGRSTDTQYF
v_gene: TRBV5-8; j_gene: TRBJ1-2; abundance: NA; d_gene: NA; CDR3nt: TGTGCCAGCAGTCTGTGGACAGCCCCCAGCTACACCTTC; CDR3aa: CASSLWTAPSYTF
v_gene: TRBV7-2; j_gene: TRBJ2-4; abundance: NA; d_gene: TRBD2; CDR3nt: TGTGCCAGCAGCTTAGCGGCTAGCGGGGGACCCAAAAACATTCAGTACTTC; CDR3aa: CASSLAASGGPKNIQYF
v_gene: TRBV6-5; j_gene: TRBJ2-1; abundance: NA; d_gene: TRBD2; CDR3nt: TGTGCCACTATACTAGCGGGAGGCCCTGAGCAGTTCTTC; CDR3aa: CATILAGGPEQFF
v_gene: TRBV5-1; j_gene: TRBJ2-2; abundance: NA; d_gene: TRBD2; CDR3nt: TGCGCCAGCAGCTTGCCCGGGAGGGCCTCCGGGGAGCTGTTTTTT; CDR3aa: CASSLPGRASGELFF
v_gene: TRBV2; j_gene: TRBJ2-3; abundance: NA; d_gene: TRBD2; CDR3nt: TGTGCCAGCAGTGAGGGACTAGGGGGTACAGATACGCAGTATTTT; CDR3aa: CASSEGLGGTDTQYF
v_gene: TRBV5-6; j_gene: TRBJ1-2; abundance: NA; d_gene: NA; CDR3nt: TGTGCCAGCAGCTTGCAACAGGGCTATGGCTACACCTTC; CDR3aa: CASSLQQGYGYTF
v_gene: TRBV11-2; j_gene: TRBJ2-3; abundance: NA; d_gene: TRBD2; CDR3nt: TGTGCCAGCAGCTTGTGGGCTAGCGGGGGCACAGATACGCAGTATTTT; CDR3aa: CASSLWASGGTDTQYF
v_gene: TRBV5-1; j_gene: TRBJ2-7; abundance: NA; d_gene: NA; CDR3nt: TGCGCCAGCAAACCCGGGGTTGCACCTTCCTACGAGCAGTACTTC; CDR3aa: CASKPGVAPSYEQYF
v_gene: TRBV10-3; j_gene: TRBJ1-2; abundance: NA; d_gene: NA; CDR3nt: TGTGCCATCAGTGAGATGGGGGGGATGTATGGCTACACCTTC; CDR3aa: CAISEMGGMYGYTF
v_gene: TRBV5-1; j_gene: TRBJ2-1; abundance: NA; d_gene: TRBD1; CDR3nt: TGCGCCAGCAGTACGGGACAGGGGCGGTATGAGCAGTTCTTC; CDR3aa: CASSTGQGRYEQFF
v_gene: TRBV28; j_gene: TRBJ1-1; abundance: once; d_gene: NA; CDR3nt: TGTGCCAGCAGTTTACCGGGGAAGGGCACTGAAGCTTTCTTT; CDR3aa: CASSLPGKGTEAFF
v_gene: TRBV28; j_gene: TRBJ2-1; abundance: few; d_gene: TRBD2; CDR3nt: TGTGCCAGCTGGTCAGCGGGGGCCCCCAGGAATGAGCAGTTCTTC; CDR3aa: CASWSAGAPRNEQFF
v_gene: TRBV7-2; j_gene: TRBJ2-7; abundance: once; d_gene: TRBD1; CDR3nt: TGTGCCAGCAGCAGACAGGGCGCGAGCTACGAGCAGTACTTC; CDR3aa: CASSRQGASYEQYF
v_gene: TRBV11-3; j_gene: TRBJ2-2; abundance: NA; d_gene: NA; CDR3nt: TGTGCCAGCAGCCTCGGGTCGGGCACCGGGGAGCTGTTTTTT; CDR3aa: CASSLGSGTGELFF
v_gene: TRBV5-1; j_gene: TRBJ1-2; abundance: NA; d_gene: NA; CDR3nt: TGCGCCAGCACGCGGGGGACCCGCTATGGCTACACCTTC; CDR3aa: CASTRGTRYGYTF
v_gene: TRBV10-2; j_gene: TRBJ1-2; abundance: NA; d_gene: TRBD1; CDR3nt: TGCGCCTCCTCCCATGGACAGGGACTTCATAACTATGGCTACACCTTC; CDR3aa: CASSHGQGLHNYGYTF
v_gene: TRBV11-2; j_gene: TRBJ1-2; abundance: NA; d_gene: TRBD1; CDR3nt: TGTGCCAGCAGCGTTAGCCACAGGGGTCCCTACTATGGCTACACCTTC; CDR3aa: CASSVSHRGPYYGYTF
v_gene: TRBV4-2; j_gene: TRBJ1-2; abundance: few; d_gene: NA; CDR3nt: TGTGCCAGCAGCCATGGACAGTGGCTCCTTCCTAACTATGGCTACACCTTC; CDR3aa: CASSHGQWLLPNYGYTF
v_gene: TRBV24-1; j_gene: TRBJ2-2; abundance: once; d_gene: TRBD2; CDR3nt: TGTGCCACCAGTGTACCTAGCGGGGAGTTAAACACCGGGGAGCTGTTTTTT; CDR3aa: CATSVPSGELNTGELFF
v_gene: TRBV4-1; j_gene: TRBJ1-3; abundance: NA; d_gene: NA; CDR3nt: TGCGCCAGCAGCCAAGATCTAGGGGGTCCTGGAAACACCATATATTTT; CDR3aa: CASSQDLGGPGNTIYF
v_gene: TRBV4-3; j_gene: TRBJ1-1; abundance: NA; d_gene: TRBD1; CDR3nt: TGCGCCAGCAGCCAAGAGCCGACAGGGTGGACTGAAGCTTTCTTT; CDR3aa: CASSQEPTGWTEAFF
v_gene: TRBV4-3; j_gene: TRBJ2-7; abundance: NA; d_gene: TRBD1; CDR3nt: TGCGCCAGCAGCCAAGATGCCCTCGGGACAGGGGGCCGTTACGAGCAGTACTTC; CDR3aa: CASSQDALGTGGRYEQYF
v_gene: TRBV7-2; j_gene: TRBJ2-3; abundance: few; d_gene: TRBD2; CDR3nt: TGTGCCAGCAGCCGCCGGCGGGGGGGCACAGATACGCAGTATTTT; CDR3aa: CASSRRRGGTDTQYF
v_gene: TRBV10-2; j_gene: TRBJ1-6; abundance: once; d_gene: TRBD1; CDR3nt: TGCGCCACCGCCTCCGGGACAGGGGGAAATTCACCCCTCCACTTT; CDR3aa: CATASGTGGNSPLHF
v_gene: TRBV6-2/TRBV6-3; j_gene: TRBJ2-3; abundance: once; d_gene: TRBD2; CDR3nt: TGTGCCAGCAGTCCGGACGGGGGGGCGCCTGATACGCAGTATTTT; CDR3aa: CASSPDGGAPDTQYF
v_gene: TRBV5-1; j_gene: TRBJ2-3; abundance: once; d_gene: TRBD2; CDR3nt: TGCGCCAGCAGCCCAACTGGACTAGCGGGAGCGATAGATACGCAGTATTTT; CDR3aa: CASSPTGLAGAIDTQYF
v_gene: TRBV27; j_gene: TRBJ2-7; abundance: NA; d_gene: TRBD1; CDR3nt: TGTGCCAGCAGTTTCGCCGGGACAGAACACGAGCAGTACTTC; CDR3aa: CASSFAGTEHEQYF
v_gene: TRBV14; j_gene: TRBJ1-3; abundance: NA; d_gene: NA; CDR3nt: TGTGCCAGCAGCCAAGTGTCGGCTGGAAACACCATATATTTT; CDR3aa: CASSQVSAGNTIYF
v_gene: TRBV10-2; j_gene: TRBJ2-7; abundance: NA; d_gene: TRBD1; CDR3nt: TGCGCCAGCAAGGACAGGGAAGCCTACGAGCAGTACTTC; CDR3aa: CASKDREAYEQYF
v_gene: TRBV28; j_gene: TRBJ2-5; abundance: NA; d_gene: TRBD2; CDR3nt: TGTGCCAGCTCCCCTCTAGCGGGGGGGATGGAGACCCAGTACTTC; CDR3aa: CASSPLAGGMETQYF
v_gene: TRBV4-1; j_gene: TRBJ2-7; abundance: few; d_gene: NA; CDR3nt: TGCGCCAGCAGTCCCCCCCAGGGGGGACCCTACGAGCAGTACTTC; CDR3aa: CASSPPQGGPYEQYF
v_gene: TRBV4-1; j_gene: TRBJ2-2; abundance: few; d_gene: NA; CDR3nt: TGCGCCAGCAGCCAAGCTCCCGCTAGCTTGTCCGGGGAGCTGTTTTTT; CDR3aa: CASSQAPASLSGELFF
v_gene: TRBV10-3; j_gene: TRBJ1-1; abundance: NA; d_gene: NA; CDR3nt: TGTGCCACGGGGGGGTCTCCAGGGGTTTCGAGCACTGAAGCTTTCTTT; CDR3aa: CATGGSPGVSSTEAFF
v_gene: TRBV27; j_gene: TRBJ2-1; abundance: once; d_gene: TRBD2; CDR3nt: TGTGCCAGCAGTTTTTGGTCTAGCGGGGCGTACAATGAGCAGTTCTTC; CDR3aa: CASSFWSSGAYNEQFF